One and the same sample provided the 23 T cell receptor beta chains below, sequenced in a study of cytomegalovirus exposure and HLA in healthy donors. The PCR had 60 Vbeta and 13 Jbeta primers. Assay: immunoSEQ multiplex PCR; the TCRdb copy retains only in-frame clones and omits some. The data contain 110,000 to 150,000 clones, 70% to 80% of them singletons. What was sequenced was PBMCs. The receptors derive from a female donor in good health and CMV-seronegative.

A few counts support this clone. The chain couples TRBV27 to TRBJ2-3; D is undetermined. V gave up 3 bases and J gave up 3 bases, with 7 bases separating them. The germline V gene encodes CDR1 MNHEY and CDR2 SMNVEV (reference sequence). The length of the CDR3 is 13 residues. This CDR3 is CASSFGRTDTQYF. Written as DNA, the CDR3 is TGTGCCAGCAGTTTTGGCAGAACAGATACGCAGTATTTT.

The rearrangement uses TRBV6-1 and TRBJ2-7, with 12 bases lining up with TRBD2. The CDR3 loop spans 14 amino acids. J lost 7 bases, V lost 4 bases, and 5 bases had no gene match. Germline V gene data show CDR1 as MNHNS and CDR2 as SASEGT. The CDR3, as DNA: TGTGCCAGCAGTGTGCTAGCGGGGGGGCGTGAGCAGTACTTC. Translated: CASSVLAGGREQYF.

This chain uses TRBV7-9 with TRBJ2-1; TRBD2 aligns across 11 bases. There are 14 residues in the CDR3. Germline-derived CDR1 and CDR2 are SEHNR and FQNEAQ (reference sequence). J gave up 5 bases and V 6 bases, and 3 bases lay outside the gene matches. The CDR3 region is CASSLTSGDNEQFF. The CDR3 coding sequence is TGTGCCAGCAGTTTGACTAGCGGGGACAATGAGCAGTTCTTC.

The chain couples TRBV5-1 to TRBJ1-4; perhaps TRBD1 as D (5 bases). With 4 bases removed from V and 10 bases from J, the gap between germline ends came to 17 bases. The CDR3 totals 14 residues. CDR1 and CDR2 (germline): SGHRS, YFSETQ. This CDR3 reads CASSAGGEKGKLFF. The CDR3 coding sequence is TGCGCCAGCAGCGCCGGAGGGGAAAAGGGAAAACTGTTTTTT. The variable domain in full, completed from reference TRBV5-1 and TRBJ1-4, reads KAGVTQTPRYLIKTRGQQVTLSCSPISGHRSVSWYQQTPGQGLQFLFEYFSETQRNKGNFPGRFSGRQFSNSRSEMNVSTLELGDSALYLCASSAGGEKGKLFFGSGTQLSVL.

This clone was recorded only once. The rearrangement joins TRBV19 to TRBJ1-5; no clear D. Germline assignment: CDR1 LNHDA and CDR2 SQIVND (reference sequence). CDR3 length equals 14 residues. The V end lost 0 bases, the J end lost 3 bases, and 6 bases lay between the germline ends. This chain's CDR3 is CASSIEQNNQPQHF. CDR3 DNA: TGTGCCAGTAGTATAGAGCAGAACAATCAGCCCCAGCATTTT.

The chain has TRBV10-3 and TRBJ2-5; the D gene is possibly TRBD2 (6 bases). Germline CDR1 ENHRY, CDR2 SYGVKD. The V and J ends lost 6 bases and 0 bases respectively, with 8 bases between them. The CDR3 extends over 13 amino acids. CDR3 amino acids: CAISRGYQETQYF. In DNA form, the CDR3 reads TGTGCCATCAGCCGGGGGTACCAAGAGACCCAGTACTTC.

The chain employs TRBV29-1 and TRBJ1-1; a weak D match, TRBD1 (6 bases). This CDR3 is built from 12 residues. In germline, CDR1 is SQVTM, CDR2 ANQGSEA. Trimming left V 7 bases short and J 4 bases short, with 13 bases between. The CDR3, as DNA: TGCAGCGCCCTACAGGGTAGCACTGAAGCTTTCTTT. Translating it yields CSALQGSTEAFF.

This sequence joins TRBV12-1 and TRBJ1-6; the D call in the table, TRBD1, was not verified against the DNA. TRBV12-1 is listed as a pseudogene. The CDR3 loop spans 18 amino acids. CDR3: CASRQDRGPRSYNSPLHF. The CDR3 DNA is TGTGCCAGCAGACAGGACAGGGGACCTCGCTCCTATAATTCACCCCTCCACTTT.

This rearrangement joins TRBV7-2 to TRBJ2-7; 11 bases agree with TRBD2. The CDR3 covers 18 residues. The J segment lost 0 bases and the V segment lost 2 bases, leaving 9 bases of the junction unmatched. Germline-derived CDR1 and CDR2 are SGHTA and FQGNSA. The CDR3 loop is CASSLHGPSGGISYEQYF. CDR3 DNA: TGTGCCAGCAGCTTACACGGTCCTAGCGGGGGGATCTCCTACGAGCAGTACTTC.

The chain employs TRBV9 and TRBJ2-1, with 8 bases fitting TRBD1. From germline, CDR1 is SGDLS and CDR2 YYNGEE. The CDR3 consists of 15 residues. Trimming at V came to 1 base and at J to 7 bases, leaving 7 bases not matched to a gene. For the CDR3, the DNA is TGTGCCAGCAGCGTATATTGGACAGGGTTAAATGAGCAGTTCTTC. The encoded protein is CASSVYWTGLNEQFF. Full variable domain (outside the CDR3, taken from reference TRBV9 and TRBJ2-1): DSGVTQTPKHLITATGQRVTLRCSPRSGDLSVYWYQQSLDQGLQFLIQYYNGEERAKGNILERFSAQQFPDLHSELNLSSLELGDSALYFCASSVYWTGLNEQFFGPGTRLTVL.

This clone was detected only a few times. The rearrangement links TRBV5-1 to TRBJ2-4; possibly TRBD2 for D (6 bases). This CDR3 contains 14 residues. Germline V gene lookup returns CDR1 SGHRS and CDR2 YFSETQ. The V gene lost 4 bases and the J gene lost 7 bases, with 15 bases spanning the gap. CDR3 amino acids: CASSEGTEGNIQYF. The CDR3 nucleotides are TGCGCCAGCAGCGAGGGGACGGAGGGGAACATTCAGTACTTC.

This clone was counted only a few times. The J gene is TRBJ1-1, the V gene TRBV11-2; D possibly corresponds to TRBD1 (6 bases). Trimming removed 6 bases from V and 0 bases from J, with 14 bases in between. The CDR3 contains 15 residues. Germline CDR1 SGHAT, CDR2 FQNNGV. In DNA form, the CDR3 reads TGTGCCAGCAGAGTTACAGGGTTCATGAACACTGAAGCTTTCTTT. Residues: CASRVTGFMNTEAFF.

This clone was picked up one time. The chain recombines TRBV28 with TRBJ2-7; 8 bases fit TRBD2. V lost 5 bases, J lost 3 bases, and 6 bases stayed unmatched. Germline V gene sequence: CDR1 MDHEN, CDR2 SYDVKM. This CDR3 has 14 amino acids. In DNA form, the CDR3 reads TGTGCCAGCAGTCTTCCGGGACTAGGCTACGAGCAGTACTTC. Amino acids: CASSLPGLGYEQYF. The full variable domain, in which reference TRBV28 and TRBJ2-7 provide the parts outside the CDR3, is DVKVTQSSRYLVKRTGEKVFLECVQDMDHENMFWYRQDPGLGLRLIYFSYDVKMKEKGDIPEGYSVSREKKERFSLILESASTNQTSMYLCASSLPGLGYEQYFGPGTRLTVT.

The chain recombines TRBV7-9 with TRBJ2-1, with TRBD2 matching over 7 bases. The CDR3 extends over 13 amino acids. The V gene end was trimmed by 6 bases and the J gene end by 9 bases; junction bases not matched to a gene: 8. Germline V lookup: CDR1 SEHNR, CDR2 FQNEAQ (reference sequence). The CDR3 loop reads CASRPTSVGEQFF. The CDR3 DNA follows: TGTGCCAGCAGACCTACTAGCGTGGGTGAGCAGTTCTTC.

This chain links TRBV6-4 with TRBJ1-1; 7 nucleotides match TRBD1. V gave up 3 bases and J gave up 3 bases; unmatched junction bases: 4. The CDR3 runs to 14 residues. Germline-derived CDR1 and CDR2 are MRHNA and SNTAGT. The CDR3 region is CASSEGGRYTEAFF. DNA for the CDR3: TGTGCCAGCAGTGAAGGGGGCCGATACACTGAAGCTTTCTTT.

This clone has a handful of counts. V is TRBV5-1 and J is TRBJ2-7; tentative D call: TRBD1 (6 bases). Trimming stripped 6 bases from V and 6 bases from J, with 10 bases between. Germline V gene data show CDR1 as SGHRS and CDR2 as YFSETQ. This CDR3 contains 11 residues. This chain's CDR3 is CASTGAGEQYF. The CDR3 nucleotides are TGCGCCAGCACAGGGGCTGGCGAGCAGTACTTC. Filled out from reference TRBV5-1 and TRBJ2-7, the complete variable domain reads KAGVTQTPRYLIKTRGQQVTLSCSPISGHRSVSWYQQTPGQGLQFLFEYFSETQRNKGNFPGRFSGRQFSNSRSEMNVSTLELGDSALYLCASTGAGEQYFGPGTRLTVT.

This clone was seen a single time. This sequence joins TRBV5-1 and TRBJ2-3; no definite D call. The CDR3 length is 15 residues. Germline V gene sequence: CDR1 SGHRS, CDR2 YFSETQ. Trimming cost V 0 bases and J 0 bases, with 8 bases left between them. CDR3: CASSLAGPSTDTQYF. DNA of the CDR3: TGCGCCAGCAGCTTGGCTGGGCCCAGCACAGATACGCAGTATTTT.

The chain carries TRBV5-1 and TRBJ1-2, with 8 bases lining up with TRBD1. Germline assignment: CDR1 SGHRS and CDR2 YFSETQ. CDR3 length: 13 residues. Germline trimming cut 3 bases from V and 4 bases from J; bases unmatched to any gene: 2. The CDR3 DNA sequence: TGCGCCAGCAGCTCCACAGGGGGCTATGGCTACACCTTC. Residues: CASSSTGGYGYTF.

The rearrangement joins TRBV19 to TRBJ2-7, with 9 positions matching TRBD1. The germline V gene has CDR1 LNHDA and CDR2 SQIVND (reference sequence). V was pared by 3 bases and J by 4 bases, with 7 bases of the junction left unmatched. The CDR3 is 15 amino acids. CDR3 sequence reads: CASSISLTGGYEQYF. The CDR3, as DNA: TGTGCCAGTAGTATTTCCCTGACAGGGGGGTACGAGCAGTACTTC. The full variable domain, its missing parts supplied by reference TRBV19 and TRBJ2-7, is DGGITQSPKYLFRKEGQNVTLSCEQNLNHDAMYWYRQDPGQGLRLIYYSQIVNDFQKGDIAEGYSVSREKKESFPLTVTSAQKNPTAFYLCASSISLTGGYEQYFGPGTRLTVT.

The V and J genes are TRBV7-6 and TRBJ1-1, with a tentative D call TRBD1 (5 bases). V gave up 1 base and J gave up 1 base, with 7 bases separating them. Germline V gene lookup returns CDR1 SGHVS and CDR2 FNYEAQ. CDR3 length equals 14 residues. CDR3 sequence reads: CASSLDQGNTEAFF. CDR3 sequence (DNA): TGTGCCAGCAGCTTAGACCAGGGGAACACTGAAGCTTTCTTT.

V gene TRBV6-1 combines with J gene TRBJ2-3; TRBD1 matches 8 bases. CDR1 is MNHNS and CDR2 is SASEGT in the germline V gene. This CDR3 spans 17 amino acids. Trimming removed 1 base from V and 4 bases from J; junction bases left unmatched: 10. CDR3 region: CASSEGDRTGTPDTQYF. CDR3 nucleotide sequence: TGTGCCAGCAGTGAAGGAGACAGGACAGGGACCCCAGATACGCAGTATTTT.

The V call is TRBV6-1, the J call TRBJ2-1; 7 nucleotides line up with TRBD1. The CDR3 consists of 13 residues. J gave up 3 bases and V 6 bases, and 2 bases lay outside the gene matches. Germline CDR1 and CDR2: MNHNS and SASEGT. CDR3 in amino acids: CASRGDSYNEQFF. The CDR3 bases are TGTGCCAGCAGGGGGGACAGCTACAATGAGCAGTTCTTC.

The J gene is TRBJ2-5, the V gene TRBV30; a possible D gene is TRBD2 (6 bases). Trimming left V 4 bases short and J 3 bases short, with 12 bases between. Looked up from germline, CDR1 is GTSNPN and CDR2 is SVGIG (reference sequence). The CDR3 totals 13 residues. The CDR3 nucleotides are TGTGCCTGGACCCCTCGGGGGAAAGAGACCCAGTACTTC. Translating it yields CAWTPRGKETQYF.